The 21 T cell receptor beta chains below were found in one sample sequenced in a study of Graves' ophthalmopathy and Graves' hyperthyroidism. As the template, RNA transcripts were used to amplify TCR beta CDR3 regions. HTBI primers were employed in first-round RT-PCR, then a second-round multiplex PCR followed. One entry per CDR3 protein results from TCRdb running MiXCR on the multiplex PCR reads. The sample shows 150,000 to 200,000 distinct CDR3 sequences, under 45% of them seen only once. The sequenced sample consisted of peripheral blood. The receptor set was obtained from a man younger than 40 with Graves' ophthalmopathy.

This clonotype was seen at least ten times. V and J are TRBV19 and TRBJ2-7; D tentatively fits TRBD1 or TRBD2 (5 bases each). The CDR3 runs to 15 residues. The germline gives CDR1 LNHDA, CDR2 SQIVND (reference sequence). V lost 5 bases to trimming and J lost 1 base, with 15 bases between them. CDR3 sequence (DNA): TGTGCCAGTAGTGCCCTCCGGGACGGTTCCTACGAGCAGTACTTC. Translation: CASSALRDGSYEQYF.

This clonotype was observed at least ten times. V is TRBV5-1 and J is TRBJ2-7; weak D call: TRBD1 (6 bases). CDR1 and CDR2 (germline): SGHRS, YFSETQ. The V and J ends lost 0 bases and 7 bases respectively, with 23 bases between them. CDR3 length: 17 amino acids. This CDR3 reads CASSLGIRGSPVGEQYF. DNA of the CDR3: TGCGCCAGCAGCTTGGGTATCAGGGGTAGCCCCGTAGGTGAGCAGTACTTC.

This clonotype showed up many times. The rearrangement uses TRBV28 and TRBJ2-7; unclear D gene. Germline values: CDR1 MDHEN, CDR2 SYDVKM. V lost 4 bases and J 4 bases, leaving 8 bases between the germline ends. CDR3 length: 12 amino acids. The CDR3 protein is CASSSPRYEQYF. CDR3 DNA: TGTGCCAGCAGTTCCCCCCGTTACGAGCAGTACTTC.

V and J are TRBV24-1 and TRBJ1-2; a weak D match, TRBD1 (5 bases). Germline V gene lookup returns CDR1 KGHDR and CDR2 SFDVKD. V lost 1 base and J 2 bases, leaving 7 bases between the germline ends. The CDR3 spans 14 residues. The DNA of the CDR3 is TGTGCCACCAGTGATTTCAGGGCGAACTATGGCTACACCTTC. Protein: CATSDFRANYGYTF.

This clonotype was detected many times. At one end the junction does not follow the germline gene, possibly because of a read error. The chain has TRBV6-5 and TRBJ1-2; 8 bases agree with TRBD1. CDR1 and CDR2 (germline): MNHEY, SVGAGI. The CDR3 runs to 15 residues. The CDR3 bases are TGTGCCAGCTTGTCCGGGACAGGTCTCAACTGTGGCTACACCTTC. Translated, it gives CASLSGTGLNCGYTF.

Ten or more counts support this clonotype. CDR3 protein: CASSLLTEAFF. The CDR3 DNA follows: TGTGCCAGCAGCCTCCTCACTGAAGCTTTCTTT. The chain recombines TRBV7-9 with TRBJ1-1, with D unresolved. This CDR3 comprises 11 residues. CDR1 and CDR2 from the germline V gene are SEHNR and FQNEAQ (reference sequence). The germline V and J ends were trimmed by 5 bases and 4 bases, with 5 bases remaining between them.

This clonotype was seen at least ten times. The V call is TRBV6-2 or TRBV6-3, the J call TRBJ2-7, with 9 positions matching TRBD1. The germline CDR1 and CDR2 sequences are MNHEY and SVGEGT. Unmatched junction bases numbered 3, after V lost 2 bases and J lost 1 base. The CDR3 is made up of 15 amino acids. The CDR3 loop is CASSYEGTGSYEQYF. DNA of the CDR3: TGTGCCAGCAGTTACGAGGGGACAGGGTCCTACGAGCAGTACTTC.

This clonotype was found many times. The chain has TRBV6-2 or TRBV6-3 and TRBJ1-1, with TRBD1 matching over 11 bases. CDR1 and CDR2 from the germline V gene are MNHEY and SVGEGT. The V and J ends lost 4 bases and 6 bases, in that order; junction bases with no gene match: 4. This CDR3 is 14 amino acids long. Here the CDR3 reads CASSFGQGASEAFF. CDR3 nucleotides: TGTGCCAGCAGTTTTGGACAGGGGGCGTCTGAAGCTTTCTTT.

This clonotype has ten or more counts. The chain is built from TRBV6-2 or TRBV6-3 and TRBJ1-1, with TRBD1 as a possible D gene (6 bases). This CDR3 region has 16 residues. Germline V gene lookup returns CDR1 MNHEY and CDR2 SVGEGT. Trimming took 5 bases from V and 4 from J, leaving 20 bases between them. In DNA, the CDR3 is TGTGCCAGCAGTCAAGGACCTGGACGGGGGGCCACTGAAGCTTTCTTT. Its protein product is CASSQGPGRGATEAFF.

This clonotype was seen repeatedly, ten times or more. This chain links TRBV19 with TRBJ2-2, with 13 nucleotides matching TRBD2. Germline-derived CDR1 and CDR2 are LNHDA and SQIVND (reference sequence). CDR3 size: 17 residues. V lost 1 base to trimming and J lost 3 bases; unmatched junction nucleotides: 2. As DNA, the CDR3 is TGTGCCAGTAGTATAGTCGGACTAGCGGGAGACACCGGGGAGCTGTTTTTT. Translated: CASSIVGLAGDTGELFF.

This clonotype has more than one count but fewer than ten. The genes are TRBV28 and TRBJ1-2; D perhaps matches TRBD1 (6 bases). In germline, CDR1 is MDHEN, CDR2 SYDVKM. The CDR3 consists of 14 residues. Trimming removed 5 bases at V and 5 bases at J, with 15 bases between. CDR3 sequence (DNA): TGTGCCAGCAGTCGACCGGGGGCGGGATATGGCTACACCTTC. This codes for CASSRPGAGYGYTF.

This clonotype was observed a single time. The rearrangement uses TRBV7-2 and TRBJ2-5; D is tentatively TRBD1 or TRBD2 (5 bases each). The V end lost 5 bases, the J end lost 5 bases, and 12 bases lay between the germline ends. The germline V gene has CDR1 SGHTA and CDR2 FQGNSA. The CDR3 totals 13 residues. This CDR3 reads CASSTTRDETQYF. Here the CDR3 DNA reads TGTGCCAGCAGCACCACTAGGGACGAGACCCAGTACTTC.

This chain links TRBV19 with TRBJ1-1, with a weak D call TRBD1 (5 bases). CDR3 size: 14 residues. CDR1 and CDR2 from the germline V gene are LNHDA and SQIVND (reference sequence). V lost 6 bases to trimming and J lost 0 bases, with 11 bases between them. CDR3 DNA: TGTGCCAGTAGGGGGGACGCCCTGAACACTGAAGCTTTCTTT. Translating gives CASRGDALNTEAFF.

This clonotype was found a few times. CDR3 in DNA: TGTGCCAGCATACACAGGGCCGGAAACTCACCCCTCCACTTT. This sequence encodes CASIHRAGNSPLHF. The chain joins TRBV6-1 to TRBJ1-6; a possible D gene is TRBD1 (6 bases). V was pared by 7 bases and J by 10 bases, with 17 bases between. Germline CDR1 is MNHNS and CDR2 is SASEGT. This CDR3 is 14 amino acids long.

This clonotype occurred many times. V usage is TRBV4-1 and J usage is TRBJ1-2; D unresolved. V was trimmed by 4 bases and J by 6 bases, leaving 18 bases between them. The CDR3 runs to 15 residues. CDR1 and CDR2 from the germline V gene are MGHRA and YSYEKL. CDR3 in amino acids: CASSRDRGGRNGYTF. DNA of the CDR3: TGCGCCAGCAGCCGGGATCGGGGTGGTAGGAATGGCTACACCTTC.

CDR3: CASPNCGDRTTHTEAFF. The CDR3 bases are TGTGCCAGCCCCAATTGCGGGGACAGGACTACACACACTGAAGCTTTCTTT. The chain couples TRBV12-3 or TRBV12-4 to TRBJ1-1; 8 nucleotides align to TRBD1. CDR3 length: 17 amino acids. V lost 8 bases to trimming and J lost 3 bases; unmatched junction nucleotides: 17.

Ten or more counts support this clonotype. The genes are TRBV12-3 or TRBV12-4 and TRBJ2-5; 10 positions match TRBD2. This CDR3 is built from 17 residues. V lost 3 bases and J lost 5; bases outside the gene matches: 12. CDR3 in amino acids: CASSLTSGRRAGETQYF. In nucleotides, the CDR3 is TGTGCCAGCAGTTTGACTAGCGGGCGGAGAGCGGGGGAGACCCAGTACTTC.

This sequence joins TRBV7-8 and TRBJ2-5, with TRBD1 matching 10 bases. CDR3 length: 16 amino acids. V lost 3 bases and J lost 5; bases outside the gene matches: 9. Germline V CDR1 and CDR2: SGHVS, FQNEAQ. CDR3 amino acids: CASSLATGGSRETQYF. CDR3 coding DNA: TGTGCCAGCAGCTTGGCGACAGGGGGCTCCCGGGAGACCCAGTACTTC.

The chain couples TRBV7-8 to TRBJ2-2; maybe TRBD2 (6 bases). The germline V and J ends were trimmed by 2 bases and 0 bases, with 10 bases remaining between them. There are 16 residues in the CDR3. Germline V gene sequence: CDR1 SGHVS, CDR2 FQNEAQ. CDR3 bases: TGTGCCAGCAGCTTATTACGACTAGCGAACACCGGGGAGCTGTTTTTT. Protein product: CASSLLRLANTGELFF.

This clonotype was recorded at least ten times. The CDR3 nucleotides read TGTGCCAGCACCCCTTACACTGACACCGGGGAGCTGTTTTTT. Amino acids: CASTPYTDTGELFF. V usage is TRBV6-5 and J usage is TRBJ2-2; D call uncertain. CDR1 and CDR2 (germline): MNHEY, SVGAGI. The CDR3 consists of 14 residues. Trimming took off 7 bases at V and 3 bases at J, with 12 bases between the two ends.

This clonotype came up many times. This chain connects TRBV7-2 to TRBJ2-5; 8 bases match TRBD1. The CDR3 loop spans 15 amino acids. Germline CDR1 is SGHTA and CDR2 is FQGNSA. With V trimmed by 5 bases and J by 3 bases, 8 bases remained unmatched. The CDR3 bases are TGTGCCAGCAGCCTGCATCCGGGACAGGAAGAGACCCAGTACTTC. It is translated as CASSLHPGQEETQYF. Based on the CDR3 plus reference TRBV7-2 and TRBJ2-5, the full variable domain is GAGVSQSPSNKVTEKGKDVELRCDPISGHTALYWYRQSLGQGLEFLIYFQGNSAPDKSGLPSDRFSAERTGGSVSTLTIQRTQQEDSAVYLCASSLHPGQEETQYFGPGTRLLVL.